This T cell receptor beta chain was captured in a study of human T cells and chemical hapten exposure. About the study: Upper back patch tests used 0.01% DPC, scored after 6 days. Alopecia areata, totalis or universalis was found in mostly female patients.

Time point defined: patch test 2, 6 weeks after DPC sensitization. Noted treatment: therapeutic diphenylcyclopropenone sensitization with weekly scalp DPC. V was trimmed by 3 bases and J by 8 bases, leaving 4 bases between them. From germline, CDR1 is MDHEN and CDR2 SYDVKM. The CDR3 is made up of 11 amino acids. Unique molecular identifiers were affixed to discrete cDNA molecules within the library. From the RACE reads, TCRdb called clonotypes with MiXCR, one entry per CDR3 protein. The table records 95,000 or so distinct CDR3 sequences, about an eighth of them present only once. The rearrangement joins TRBV28 to TRBJ2-2; no clear D gene. Sequencing was performed on whole blood, taken in connection with sensitization to the hapten diphenylcyclopropenone (DPC). The receptor was isolated from a woman aged 40 to 50 with alopecia areata. Some clones in this sample may be carry-over from other donors' samples. The CDR3 is CASSFWGELFF. CDR3 DNA: TGTGCCAGCAGTTTCTGGGGGGAGCTGTTTTTT.